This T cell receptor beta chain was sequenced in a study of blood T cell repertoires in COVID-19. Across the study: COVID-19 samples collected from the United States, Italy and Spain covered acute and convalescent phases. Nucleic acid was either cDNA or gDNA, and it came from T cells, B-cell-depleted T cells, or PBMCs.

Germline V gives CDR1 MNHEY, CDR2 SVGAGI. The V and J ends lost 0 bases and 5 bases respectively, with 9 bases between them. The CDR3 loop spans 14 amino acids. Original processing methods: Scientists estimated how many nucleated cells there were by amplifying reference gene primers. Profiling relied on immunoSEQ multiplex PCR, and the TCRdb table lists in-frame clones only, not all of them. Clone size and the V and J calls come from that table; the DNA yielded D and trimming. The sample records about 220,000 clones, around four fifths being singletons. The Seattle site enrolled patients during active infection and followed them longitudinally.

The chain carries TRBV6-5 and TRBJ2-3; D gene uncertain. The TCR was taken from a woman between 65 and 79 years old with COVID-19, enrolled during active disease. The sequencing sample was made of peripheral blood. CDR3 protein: CASSYSLAQDTQYF. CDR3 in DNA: TGTGCCAGCAGTTACTCCTTAGCACAAGATACGCAGTATTTT.